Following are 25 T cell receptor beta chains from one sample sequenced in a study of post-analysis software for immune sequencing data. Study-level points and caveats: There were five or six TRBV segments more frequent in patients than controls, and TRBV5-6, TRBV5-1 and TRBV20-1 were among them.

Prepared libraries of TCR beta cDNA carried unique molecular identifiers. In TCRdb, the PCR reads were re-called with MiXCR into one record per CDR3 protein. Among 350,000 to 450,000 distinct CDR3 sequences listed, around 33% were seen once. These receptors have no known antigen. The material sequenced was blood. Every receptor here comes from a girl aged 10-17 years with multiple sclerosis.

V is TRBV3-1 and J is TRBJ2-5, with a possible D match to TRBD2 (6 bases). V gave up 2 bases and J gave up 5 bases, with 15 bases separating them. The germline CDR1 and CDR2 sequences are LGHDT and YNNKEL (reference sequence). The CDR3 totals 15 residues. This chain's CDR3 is CASSQMLPGVETQYF. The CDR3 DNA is TGTGCCAGCAGCCAAATGTTGCCGGGGGTGGAGACCCAGTACTTC.

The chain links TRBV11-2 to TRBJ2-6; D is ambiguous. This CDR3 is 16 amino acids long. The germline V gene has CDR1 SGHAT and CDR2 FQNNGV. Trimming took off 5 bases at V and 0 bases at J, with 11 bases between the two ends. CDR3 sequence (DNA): TGTGCCAGCAGCCCTTCGCTGAACTCTGGGGCCAACGTCCTGACTTTC. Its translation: CASSPSLNSGANVLTF.

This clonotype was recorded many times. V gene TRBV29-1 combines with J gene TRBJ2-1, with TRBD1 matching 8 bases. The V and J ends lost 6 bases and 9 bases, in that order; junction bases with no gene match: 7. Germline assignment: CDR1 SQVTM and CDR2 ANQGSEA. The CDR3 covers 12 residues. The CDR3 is CSVGQDFGEQFF. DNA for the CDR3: TGCAGCGTGGGACAGGATTTCGGTGAGCAGTTCTTC.

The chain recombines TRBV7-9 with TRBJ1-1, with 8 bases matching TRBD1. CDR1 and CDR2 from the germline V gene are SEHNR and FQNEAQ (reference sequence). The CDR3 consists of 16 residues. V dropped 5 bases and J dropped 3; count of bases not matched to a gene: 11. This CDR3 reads CASSTRQGLRDTEAFF. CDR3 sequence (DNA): TGTGCCAGCAGCACTCGACAGGGGCTAAGGGACACTGAAGCTTTCTTT.

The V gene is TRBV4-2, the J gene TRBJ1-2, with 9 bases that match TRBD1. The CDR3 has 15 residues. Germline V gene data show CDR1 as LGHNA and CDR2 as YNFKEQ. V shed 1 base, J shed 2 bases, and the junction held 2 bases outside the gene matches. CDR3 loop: CASSQVTGGNYGYTF. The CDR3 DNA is TGTGCCAGCAGCCAAGTCACAGGGGGCAACTATGGCTACACCTTC.

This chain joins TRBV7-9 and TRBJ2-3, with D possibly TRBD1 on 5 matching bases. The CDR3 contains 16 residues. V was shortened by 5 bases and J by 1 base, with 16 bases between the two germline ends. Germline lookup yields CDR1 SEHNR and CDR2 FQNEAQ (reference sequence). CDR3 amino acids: CASSPRGARGTDTQYF. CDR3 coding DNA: TGTGCCAGCAGCCCGCGTGGGGCTCGGGGCACAGATACGCAGTATTTT.

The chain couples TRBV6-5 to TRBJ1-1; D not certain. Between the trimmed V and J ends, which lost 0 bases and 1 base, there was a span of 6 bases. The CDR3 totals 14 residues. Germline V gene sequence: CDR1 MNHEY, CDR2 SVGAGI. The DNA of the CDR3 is TGTGCCAGCAGTTACTCACAGAGGAACACTGAAGCTTTCTTT. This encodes CASSYSQRNTEAFF.

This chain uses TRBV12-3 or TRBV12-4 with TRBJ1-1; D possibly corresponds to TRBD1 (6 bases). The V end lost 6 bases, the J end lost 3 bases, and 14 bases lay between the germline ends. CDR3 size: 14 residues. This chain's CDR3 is CASSQQGSYTEAFF. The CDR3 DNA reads TGTGCCAGCAGCCAACAGGGCTCGTACACTGAAGCTTTCTTT.

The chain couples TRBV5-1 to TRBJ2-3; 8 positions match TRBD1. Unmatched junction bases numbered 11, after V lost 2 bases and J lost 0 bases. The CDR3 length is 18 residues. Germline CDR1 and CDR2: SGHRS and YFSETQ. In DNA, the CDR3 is TGCGCCAGCAGCTTATATGGACAGGGCTATTATAGCACAGATACGCAGTATTTT. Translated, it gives CASSLYGQGYYSTDTQYF. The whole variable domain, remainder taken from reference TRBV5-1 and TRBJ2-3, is KAGVTQTPRYLIKTRGQQVTLSCSPISGHRSVSWYQQTPGQGLQFLFEYFSETQRNKGNFPGRFSGRQFSNSRSEMNVSTLELGDSALYLCASSLYGQGYYSTDTQYFGPGTRLTVL.

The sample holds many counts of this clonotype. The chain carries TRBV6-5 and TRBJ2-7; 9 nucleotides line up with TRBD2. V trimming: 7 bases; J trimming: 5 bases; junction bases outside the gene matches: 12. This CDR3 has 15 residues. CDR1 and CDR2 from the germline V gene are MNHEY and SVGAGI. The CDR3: CASKITGGGAHEQYF. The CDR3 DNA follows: TGTGCCAGCAAAATAACGGGCGGGGGGGCGCACGAGCAGTACTTC.

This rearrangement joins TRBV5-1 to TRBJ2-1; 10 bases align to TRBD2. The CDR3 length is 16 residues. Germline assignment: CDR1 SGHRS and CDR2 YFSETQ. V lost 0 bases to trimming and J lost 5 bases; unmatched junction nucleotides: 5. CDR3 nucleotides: TGCGCCAGCAGCTTGGCGCCTAGCGGGGGACACAATGAGCAGTTCTTC. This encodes CASSLAPSGGHNEQFF.

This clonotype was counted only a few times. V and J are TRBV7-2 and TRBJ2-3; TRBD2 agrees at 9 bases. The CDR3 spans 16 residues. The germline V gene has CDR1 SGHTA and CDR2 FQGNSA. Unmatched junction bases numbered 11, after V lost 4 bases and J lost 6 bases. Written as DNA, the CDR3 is TGTGCCAGCAGCTGGTTAGCGCGGGGGGGCGCGGATACGCAGTATTTT. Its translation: CASSWLARGGADTQYF.

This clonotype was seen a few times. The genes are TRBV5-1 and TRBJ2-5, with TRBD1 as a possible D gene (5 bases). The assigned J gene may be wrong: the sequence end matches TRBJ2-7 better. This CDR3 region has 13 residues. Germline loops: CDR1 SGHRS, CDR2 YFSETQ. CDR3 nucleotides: TGCGCCAGCAGCTTGCAAGGGGCCGACGAGCAGTACTTC. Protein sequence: CASSLQGADEQYF.

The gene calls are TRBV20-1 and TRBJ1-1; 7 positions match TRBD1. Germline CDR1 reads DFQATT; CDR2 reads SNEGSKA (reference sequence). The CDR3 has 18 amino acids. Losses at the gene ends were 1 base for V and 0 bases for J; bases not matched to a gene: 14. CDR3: CSARARTGVHLMNTEAFF. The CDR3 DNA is TGCAGTGCTAGAGCCCGTACAGGGGTCCACCTTATGAACACTGAAGCTTTCTTT.

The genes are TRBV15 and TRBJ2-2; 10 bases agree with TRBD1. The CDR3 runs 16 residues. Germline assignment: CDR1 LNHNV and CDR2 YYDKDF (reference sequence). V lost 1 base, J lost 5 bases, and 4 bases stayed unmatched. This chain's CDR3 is CATSRVGTGETGELFF. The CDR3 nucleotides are TGTGCCACCAGCAGAGTTGGGACAGGGGAGACCGGGGAGCTGTTTTTT. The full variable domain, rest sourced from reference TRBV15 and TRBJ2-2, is DAMVIQNPRYQVTQFGKPVTLSCSQTLNHNVMYWYQQKSSQAPKLLFHYYDKDFNNEADTPDNFQSRRPNTSFCFLDIRSPGLGDTAMYLCATSRVGTGETGELFFGEGSRLTVL.

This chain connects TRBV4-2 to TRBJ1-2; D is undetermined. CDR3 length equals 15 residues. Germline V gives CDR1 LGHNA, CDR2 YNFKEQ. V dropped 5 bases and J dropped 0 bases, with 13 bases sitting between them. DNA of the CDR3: TGTGCCAGCAGCAGAGGAGAAAGTTCTAACTATGGCTACACCTTC. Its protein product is CASSRGESSNYGYTF.

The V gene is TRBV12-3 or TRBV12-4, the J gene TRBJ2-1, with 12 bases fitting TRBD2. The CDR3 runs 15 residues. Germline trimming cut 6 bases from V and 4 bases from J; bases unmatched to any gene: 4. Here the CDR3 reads CASRASGGVYNEQFF. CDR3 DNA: TGTGCCAGCAGAGCTAGCGGGGGGGTTTACAATGAGCAGTTCTTC.

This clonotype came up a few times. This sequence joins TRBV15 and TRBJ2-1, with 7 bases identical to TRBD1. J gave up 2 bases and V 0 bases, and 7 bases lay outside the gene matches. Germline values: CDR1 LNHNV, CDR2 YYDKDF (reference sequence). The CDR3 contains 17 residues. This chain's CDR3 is CATSRDRGTEAYNEQFF. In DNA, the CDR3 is TGTGCCACCAGCAGAGATCGTGGGACAGAGGCCTACAATGAGCAGTTCTTC.

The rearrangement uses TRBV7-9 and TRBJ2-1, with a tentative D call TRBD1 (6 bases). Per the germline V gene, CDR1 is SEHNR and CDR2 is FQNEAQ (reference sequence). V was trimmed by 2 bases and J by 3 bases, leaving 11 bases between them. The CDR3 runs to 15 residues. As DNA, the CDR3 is TGTGCCAGCAGCTTAATCCAGGGGAGCTACAATGAGCAGTTCTTC. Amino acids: CASSLIQGSYNEQFF.

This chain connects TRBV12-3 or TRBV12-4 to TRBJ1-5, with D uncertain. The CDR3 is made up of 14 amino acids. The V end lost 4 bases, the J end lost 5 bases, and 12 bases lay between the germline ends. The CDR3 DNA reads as TGTGCCAGCAGTTGTGGGGTGAGGGATCAGCCCCAGCATTTT. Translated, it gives CASSCGVRDQPQHF.

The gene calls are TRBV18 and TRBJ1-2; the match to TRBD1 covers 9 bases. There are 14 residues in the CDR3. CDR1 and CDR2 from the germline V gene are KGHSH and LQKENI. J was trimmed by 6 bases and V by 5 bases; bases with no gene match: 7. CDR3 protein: CASSTGTGTDGYTF. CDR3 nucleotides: TGTGCCAGCTCAACTGGGACAGGGACAGATGGCTACACCTTC.

The CDR3 reads CASSQDLAGYRINQPQHF. The CDR3 nucleotides are TGCGCCAGCAGCCAAGATCTTGCGGGTTACAGGATTAATCAGCCCCAGCATTTT. The chain is built from TRBV4-1 and TRBJ1-5; a weak D match, TRBD1 (5 bases). This CDR3 has 18 amino acids. Trimming pared 0 bases from V and 4 bases from J, leaving 19 bases between. The germline gives CDR1 MGHRA, CDR2 YSYEKL.

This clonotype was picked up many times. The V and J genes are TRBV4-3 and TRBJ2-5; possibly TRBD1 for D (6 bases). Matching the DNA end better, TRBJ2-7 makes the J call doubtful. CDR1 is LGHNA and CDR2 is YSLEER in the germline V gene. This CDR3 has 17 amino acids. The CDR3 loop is CASSQGFGGLGAGEQYF. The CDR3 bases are TGCGCCAGCAGCCAAGGTTTTGGTGGCCTGGGGGCGGGCGAGCAGTACTTC.

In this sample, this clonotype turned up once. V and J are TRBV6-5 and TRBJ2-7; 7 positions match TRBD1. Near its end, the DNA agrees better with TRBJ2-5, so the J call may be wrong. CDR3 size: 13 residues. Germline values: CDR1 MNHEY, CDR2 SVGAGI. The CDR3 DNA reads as TGTGCCAGCAGAGGGACAGACCAAGAGACCCAGTACTTC. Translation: CASRGTDQETQYF.

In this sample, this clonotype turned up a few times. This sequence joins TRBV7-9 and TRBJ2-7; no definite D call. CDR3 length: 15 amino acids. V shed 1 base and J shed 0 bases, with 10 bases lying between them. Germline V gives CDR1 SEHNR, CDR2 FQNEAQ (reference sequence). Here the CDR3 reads CASSLVETYSYEQYF. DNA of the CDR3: TGTGCCAGCAGCTTAGTAGAGACCTACTCCTACGAGCAGTACTTC.